This T cell receptor beta chain was observed in a study of cytotoxic CD8 clonotypes in ibrutinib-treated CLL. Study in general: The patient breakdown showed approximately 11 relapsed/refractory and approximately 14 treatment-naive cases, with under 18 IGHV unmutated. Study observations and caveats: Baseline levels of clonality went above those of age-matched healthy donors and moved with circulating CD8+ T-cell counts. Increased clonality at ibrutinib response gave way to a return toward baseline at progression.

Data came from immunoSEQ multiplex PCR; TCRdb stores just in-frame clones and leaves some out. This table has 150,000 or so clones, around 82% appearing once. Genomic DNA for TCR beta libraries, 1.5 to 2 micrograms, came from cryopreserved PBMCs. Germline V gene lookup returns CDR1 SGHRS and CDR2 YFSETQ. The CDR3 has 17 amino acids. V was pared by 0 bases and J by 0 bases, with 3 bases of the junction left unmatched. Remarks on this clone: Its antigen is unidentified.

This TCR derives from a human donor with chronic lymphocytic leukemia. Source: PBMCs, taken after 36 months of ibrutinib treatment. V and J are TRBV5-1 and TRBJ2-1; the match to TRBD2 covers 10 bases. The CDR3 is CASSLASSGGSYNEQFF. In DNA form, the CDR3 reads TGCGCCAGCAGCTTGGCTTCTAGCGGGGGCTCCTACAATGAGCAGTTCTTC.